Listed below are T cell receptor beta chains from one sample, sequenced in a study of T cell responses to AZD1222 COVID-19 vaccine. Here immunoSEQ multiplex PCR was the method, and the copy in TCRdb shows in-frame clones only, minus some. The sample carries 130,000 to 150,000 clones, about nine tenths recorded once. The sample in question was peripheral blood, obtained on day 0 of AZD1222 vaccination. The receptors come from an adult in good health. The CDR3 runs from the conserved cysteine through the conserved F or W.

TRBJ2-7,TRBV5-4,CASSFSGTGGLEQYF
TRBJ1-4,TRBV9,CASSTRATGGLFGTNEKLFF
TRBJ1-1,TRBV12-5,CASGLIVGQGWTEAFF
TRBJ1-2,TRBV19,CASSRGVGDGYTF
TRBJ2-1,TRBV9,CASSTRTDRPGNEQFF
TRBJ1-5,TRBV19,CASSIRMRGVQPQHF
TRBJ2-6,TRBV24-1,CATSRTGDLGGANVLTF
TRBJ1-1,TRBV7-9,CASTSFSGTEAFF
TRBJ1-1,TRBV27,CASSPSWGTEAFF
TRBJ2-4,TRBV6-2/TRBV6-3,CASSSTGLAKNIQYF
TRBJ2-5,TRBV5-1,CASSLRAAGSGQETQYF
TRBJ2-7,TRBV4-1,CASSQVPGLGASEQYF
TRBJ2-1,TRBV7-2,CASSFSGREFF
TRBJ2-7,TRBV6-2/TRBV6-3,CASSYSRTSGRAYEQYF
TRBJ1-2,TRBV6-5,CASRSPRGANYGYTF
TRBJ1-1,TRBV12-5,CASGFGWNTEAFF
TRBJ1-6,TRBV6-5,CASSPGGASPLHF
TRBJ2-5,TRBV2,CASRRTSGRSQYF
TRBJ1-2,TRBV5-1,CASSQGQGGYGYTF
TRBJ2-1,TRBV5-1,CASSLEGGPYNEQFF
TRBJ1-1,TRBV12-3/TRBV12-4,CASSLGTGREAFF
TRBJ2-3,TRBV27,CASTKAGGSTDTQYF
TRBJ1-5,TRBV6-5,CASSPTGGQPQHF
TRBJ1-5,TRBV20-1,CSAFQGTSQHF
TRBJ1-4,TRBV7-3,CASSLWAAPNEKLFF